This record concerns one T cell receptor (beta chain) sequence. Antigen specificity is unknown. The length of the CDR3 is 14 residues. The J segment lost 3 bases and the V segment lost 2 bases, leaving 3 bases of the junction unmatched. Per germline, CDR1 SGHRS and CDR2 YFSETQ. TCRdb keeps only in-frame clones here, not all; method: immunoSEQ multiplex PCR. The repertoire holds approximately 150,000 clones, with about nine tenths as singletons. The data derive from a study of T cell responses to AZD1222 COVID-19 vaccine. Points from the study as a whole: Repertoire sampling was restricted to post-peak T cell response timepoints.

This rearrangement joins TRBV5-1 to TRBJ2-5; 8 bases are a match to TRBD1. This sample comprised peripheral blood, obtained on day 0 of AZD1222 vaccination. The source of this sequence is an adult in good health. CDR3 bases: TGCGCCAGCAGCTTCCGGGACAGGAAAGAGACCCAGTACTTC. Protein product: CASSFRDRKETQYF.